This section outlines one T cell receptor (beta chain) sequence together with its context. These data originate in a study of shared T cell receptors in the human thymus. The CDR3 runs 15 residues. The V gene end was trimmed by 3 bases and the J gene end by 2 bases; junction bases not matched to a gene: 5. Per germline, CDR1 SEHNR and CDR2 FQNEAQ (reference sequence). The repertoire was sequenced with immunoSEQ multiplex PCR; TCRdb's copy has only in-frame clones and lacks some. The sample carries hundreds of thousands of clones, more than 75% recorded once. The sample was also linked to a second study, of human thymus T cells. That source adds: Immunologically healthy infants in Finland undergoing congenital heart defect surgery were the donors. Thymic tissue was derived from resections collected during corrective heart surgery. Gene usage for V and J segments appeared biased in thymic and blood repertoires. Thymic repertoires from unrelated individuals overlapped highly, related research reported.

This TCR derives from a boy under two years old with a congenital heart defect. What was sequenced was thymocytes. This chain uses TRBV7-9 with TRBJ2-7, with 9 bases matching TRBD2. The CDR3, as DNA: TGTGCCAGCAGCTTCGGACTAGCGTCCCCCTACGAGCAGTACTTC. Residues: CASSFGLASPYEQYF.